This T cell receptor beta chain was captured by sequencing in a study of beta chain features in type 1 diabetes. General study results and limits: The study found moderately but significantly shorter TCRB CDR3s in all four CD4+ subsets of Type 1 diabetes patients.

Isolated RNA was reverse transcribed in full, so expressed TCRB transcripts were sequenced. An average around 3.8 million reads came from naive, central memory and regulatory T cell samples. Repertoires were generated with immunoSEQ multiplex PCR, while TCRdb's copy carries only in-frame clones and drops some. The sample holds 130,000 to 150,000 clones, 10% to 15% seen once. Comment on this clone: Antigen: not known.

Trimming shortened V by 4 bases and J by 8 bases, and 23 bases separated the two germline ends. In germline, CDR1 is LNHDA, CDR2 SQIVND (reference sequence). This CDR3 has 16 amino acids. CD4+ naive, central memory, regulatory and stem cell-like memory cells were sorted via CD45RO/CCR7/CD25/CD127/CD95/CD27. Sort purity for all populations was recorded as exceeding 98%. This receptor was taken from a young man with type 1 diabetes. The sequencing sample was made of central memory CD4+ T cells from blood. The chain carries TRBV19 and TRBJ1-2, with D perhaps matching TRBD1 (5 bases). Written as DNA, the CDR3 is TGTGCCAGTAGTACGGTGAGGGACTCGGCCTTGGGAGGCTACACCTTC. Encoded protein: CASSTVRDSALGGYTF. The full variable domain, its missing parts supplied by reference TRBV19 and TRBJ1-2, is DGGITQSPKYLFRKEGQNVTLSCEQNLNHDAMYWYRQDPGQGLRLIYYSQIVNDFQKGDIAEGYSVSREKKESFPLTVTSAQKNPTAFYLCASSTVRDSALGGYTFGSGTRLTVV.